Shown below are 25 T cell receptor beta chains from a single sample sequenced in a study of T-cell memory formation after mild COVID-19. Using its own MiXCR run on the 5' RACE reads, TCRdb lists one record per CDR3 protein. The data show fewer than 350,000 distinct CDR3 sequences, 13% to 15% seen once. Sequenced: PBMCs or a T cell subset sorted from them (not recorded which). The receptors derive from a young man who had mild COVID-19 (a few samples of this study predate the infection). Cell type and time point are not known.

This clonotype occurred a few times. The rearrangement joins TRBV7-2 to TRBJ2-5; D gene uncertain. This CDR3 region has 16 residues. Germline V CDR1 and CDR2: SGHTA, FQGNSA. Trimming took off 2 bases at V and 2 bases at J, with 15 bases between the two ends. The CDR3 is CASSLTTQWGQETQYF. CDR3 DNA sequence: TGTGCCAGCAGCTTAACGACCCAGTGGGGTCAAGAGACCCAGTACTTC.

The chain carries TRBV18 and TRBJ1-3, with D maybe TRBD1 (6 bases). The V end lost 3 bases, the J end lost 0 bases, and 9 bases lay between the germline ends. The germline CDR1 and CDR2 sequences are KGHSH and LQKENI. The length of the CDR3 is 15 residues. The DNA for the CDR3 is TGTGCCAGCTCACCCACAGGGATCTCTGGAAACACCATATATTTT. As protein: CASSPTGISGNTIYF.

This chain joins TRBV7-2 and TRBJ2-5, with 7 bases identical to TRBD2. The CDR3 sequence is 16 residues long. Germline V lookup: CDR1 SGHTA, CDR2 FQGNSA. V dropped 4 bases and J dropped 1; count of bases not matched to a gene: 9. The DNA of the CDR3 is TGTGCCAGCAGCTGGGGCGGGGGAGGGATCCAAGAGACCCAGTACTTC. As protein: CASSWGGGGIQETQYF.

The chain combines TRBV6-6 with TRBJ1-5; D is unresolved. V lost 7 bases and J lost 0, with 10 bases in between. The CDR3 spans 14 residues. CDR1 is MNHNY and CDR2 is SVGAGI in the germline V gene (reference sequence). This CDR3 is CASNSGNSNQPQHF. The DNA of the CDR3 is TGTGCCAGCAACTCTGGGAATAGCAATCAGCCCCAGCATTTT.

This sequence joins TRBV29-1 and TRBJ1-1; D gene unclear. The V gene lost 1 base and the J gene lost 3 bases, with 12 bases spanning the gap. CDR3 size: 14 residues. From germline, CDR1 is SQVTM and CDR2 ANQGSEA. The CDR3 spells CSVEVQNRDTEAFF. The CDR3 region has the DNA TGCAGCGTTGAAGTTCAGAACCGGGACACTGAAGCTTTCTTT.

The chain links TRBV6-1 to TRBJ1-5; D not certain. CDR3 length equals 13 residues. V was clipped by 5 bases and J by 4 bases, with 9 bases between them. Germline assignment: CDR1 MNHNS and CDR2 SASEGT. CDR3 in DNA: TGTGCCAGCAGTATACCACGGAATCAGCCCCAGCATTTT. This sequence encodes CASSIPRNQPQHF.

V and J are TRBV7-2 and TRBJ1-5; 10 bases align to TRBD1. Trimming cost V 6 bases and J 6 bases; bases outside gene matches: 5. The CDR3 extends over 14 amino acids. Germline CDR1 reads SGHTA; CDR2 reads FQGNSA. The CDR3 nucleotides are TGTGCCAGCAGATCCGGGACAGGGGCTCAGCCCCAGCATTTT. Encoded protein: CASRSGTGAQPQHF.

The gene calls are TRBV6-2 or TRBV6-3 and TRBJ1-6, with 7 bases matching TRBD1. This CDR3 has 15 residues. Germline values: CDR1 MNHEY, CDR2 SVGEGT. Losses at the gene ends were 5 bases for V and 4 bases for J; bases not matched to a gene: 5. This chain's CDR3 is CASSTTTGYNSPLHF. The CDR3 bases are TGTGCCAGCAGTACCACGACAGGGTATAATTCACCCCTCCACTTT.

V usage is TRBV9 and J usage is TRBJ2-7, with TRBD1 matching over 10 bases. In germline, CDR1 is SGDLS, CDR2 YYNGEE. The CDR3 runs to 14 residues. The V segment lost 3 bases and the J segment 5 bases; nucleotides outside the gene matches: 5. CDR3 coding DNA: TGTGCCAGCAGCGCGGGACAGGGGTTCAACGAGCAGTACTTC. Translation: CASSAGQGFNEQYF.

The chain links TRBV7-9 to TRBJ2-2, with TRBD1 matching over 8 bases. V dropped 4 bases and J dropped 7; count of bases not matched to a gene: 11. The CDR3 spans 16 residues. Germline values: CDR1 SEHNR, CDR2 FQNEAQ (reference sequence). CDR3 coding DNA: TGTGCCAGCAGCTACGGGGACAGGCCCTCGGGCGGGGAGCTGTTTTTT. Its translation: CASSYGDRPSGGELFF.

The chain carries TRBV6-6 and TRBJ2-7, with D hard to call. V lost 2 bases to trimming and J lost 3 bases, with 11 bases between them. Germline lookup yields CDR1 MNHNY and CDR2 SVGAGI (reference sequence). The CDR3 is made up of 14 amino acids. The CDR3 DNA is TGTGCCAGCAGTTACGGTGGTAGCTTCTACGAGCAGTACGTC. Residues: CASSYGGSFYEQYV.

The rearrangement uses TRBV6-1 and TRBJ1-2; D is unresolved. The CDR3 has 13 amino acids. V was clipped by 2 bases and J by 4 bases, with 8 bases between them. Per the germline V gene, CDR1 is MNHNS and CDR2 is SASEGT. Here the CDR3 reads CASSEQRTYGYTF. The CDR3, as DNA: TGTGCCAGCAGTGAACAGAGGACCTATGGCTACACCTTC.

J is TRBJ2-7 and V is TRBV9, with 7 bases fitting TRBD1. The germline V gene has CDR1 SGDLS and CDR2 YYNGEE. The ends lost 4 bases at V and 0 bases at J; junction bases unmatched: 7. The CDR3 loop spans 15 amino acids. The CDR3 DNA follows: TGTGCCAGCAGCCCCCGAGGGGGCGACTCCTACGAGCAGTACTTC. It yields the protein CASSPRGGDSYEQYF.

This clonotype was counted between two and nine times. The chain carries TRBV11-2 and TRBJ2-2, with 10 bases that match TRBD2. V was clipped by 5 bases and J by 7 bases; unmatched bases: 10. Per the germline V gene, CDR1 is SGHAT and CDR2 is FQNNGV. This CDR3 region has 16 residues. The CDR3 DNA sequence: TGTGCCAGCAGCCTGGGGCTAGCGGGGGAGATCGGGGAGCTGTTTTTT. Amino acids: CASSLGLAGEIGELFF.

This clonotype was counted only a few times. V gene TRBV9 combines with J gene TRBJ1-1, with 7 bases matching TRBD1. The CDR3 sequence is 12 residues long. The V gene end was trimmed by 4 bases and the J gene end by 11 bases; junction bases not matched to a gene: 8. The germline V gene has CDR1 SGDLS and CDR2 YYNGEE. CDR3 DNA: TGTGCCAGCAGCACATGGACAGGATTGGCTTTCTTT. It encodes CASSTWTGLAFF.

This clonotype came up a few times. The chain has TRBV28 and TRBJ1-5; 8 nucleotides match TRBD1. This CDR3 is 15 amino acids long. CDR1 is MDHEN, CDR2 SYDVKM, per germline. With 5 bases clipped from V and 4 bases from J, the junction kept 7 bases outside the gene matches. This CDR3 is CASSPPDRANQPQHF. The CDR3 region has the DNA TGTGCCAGCAGTCCCCCGGACAGGGCGAATCAGCCCCAGCATTTT.

V and J are TRBV27 and TRBJ2-1, with D perhaps matching TRBD2 (6 bases). V was clipped by 5 bases and J by 5 bases, with 16 bases between them. CDR1 and CDR2 from the germline V gene are MNHEY and SMNVEV (reference sequence). CDR3 length: 15 residues. The CDR3 region has the DNA TGTGCCAGCAGTCCTGGGACTTCTGGGAACAATGAGCAGTTCTTC. It yields the protein CASSPGTSGNNEQFF.

The chain couples TRBV4-3 to TRBJ2-2; 11 bases agree with TRBD2. Germline-derived CDR1 and CDR2 are LGHNA and YSLEER. V was clipped by 1 base and J by 0 bases; unmatched bases: 4. The CDR3 runs to 18 residues. The CDR3 loop is CASSQGLAGGANTGELFF. CDR3 nucleotides: TGCGCCAGCAGCCAAGGGCTAGCGGGGGGCGCGAACACCGGGGAGCTGTTTTTT.

The chain couples TRBV29-1 to TRBJ1-2; D uncertain. Per germline, CDR1 SQVTM and CDR2 ANQGSEA. V lost 2 bases and J 4 bases, leaving 11 bases between the germline ends. The CDR3 is made up of 13 amino acids. The CDR3 sequence: CSVEIVGIYGYTF. In DNA, the CDR3 is TGCAGCGTTGAAATAGTTGGGATCTATGGCTACACCTTC.

This clonotype was counted ten times or more. The chain carries TRBV5-1 and TRBJ2-1; D is undetermined. Deletions cut 3 bases from V and 1 base from J, with 8 bases between. Per germline, CDR1 SGHRS and CDR2 YFSETQ. This CDR3 is built from 14 residues. The CDR3: CASSSTASYNEQFF. CDR3 nucleotides: TGCGCCAGCAGCTCTACAGCTTCCTACAATGAGCAGTTCTTC.

This rearrangement joins TRBV29-1 to TRBJ2-2; possibly TRBD2 for D (6 bases). Trimming pared 2 bases from V and 5 bases from J, leaving 15 bases between. CDR3 length equals 15 residues. Germline lookup yields CDR1 SQVTM and CDR2 ANQGSEA. CDR3 region: CSVEMGGEETGELFF. The CDR3 region has the DNA TGCAGCGTTGAAATGGGCGGGGAAGAAACCGGGGAGCTGTTTTTT.

The chain combines TRBV28 with TRBJ2-7; possible D gene TRBD2, 6 bases. The CDR3 is made up of 12 amino acids. Trimming shortened V by 2 bases and J by 6 bases, and 8 bases separated the two germline ends. CDR1 and CDR2 (germline): MDHEN, SYDVKM. CDR3 coding DNA: TGTGCCAGCAGTTTAAAGGGAGGCGAGCAGTACGTC. Amino acids: CASSLKGGEQYV.

The chain combines TRBV9 with TRBJ2-7; 11 positions agree with TRBD1. The CDR3 length is 15 residues. With V trimmed by 4 bases and J by 5 bases, 8 bases remained unmatched. The V gene's germline CDR1 is SGDLS and CDR2 YYNGEE. CDR3 protein: CASSNGQGAIHEQYF. DNA of the CDR3: TGTGCCAGCAGCAATGGACAGGGGGCGATTCACGAGCAGTACTTC.

The sample holds a few counts of this clonotype. The J gene is TRBJ1-1, the V gene TRBV5-1, with TRBD1 as a possible D gene (5 bases). The V gene lost 6 bases and the J gene lost 6 bases, with 12 bases spanning the gap. Germline lookup yields CDR1 SGHRS and CDR2 YFSETQ. This CDR3 contains 12 residues. CDR3 loop: CASTSGTPEAFF. The CDR3 bases are TGCGCCAGCACCTCCGGGACGCCTGAAGCTTTCTTT.

J is TRBJ2-3 and V is TRBV7-3, with D uncertain. The CDR3 consists of 13 residues. The germline V gene encodes CDR1 SGHTA and CDR2 FQGTGA. V gave up 3 bases and J gave up 2 bases, with 6 bases separating them. This CDR3 reads CASSLETTDTQYF. The CDR3, as DNA: TGTGCCAGCAGCTTGGAGACCACAGATACGCAGTATTTT.